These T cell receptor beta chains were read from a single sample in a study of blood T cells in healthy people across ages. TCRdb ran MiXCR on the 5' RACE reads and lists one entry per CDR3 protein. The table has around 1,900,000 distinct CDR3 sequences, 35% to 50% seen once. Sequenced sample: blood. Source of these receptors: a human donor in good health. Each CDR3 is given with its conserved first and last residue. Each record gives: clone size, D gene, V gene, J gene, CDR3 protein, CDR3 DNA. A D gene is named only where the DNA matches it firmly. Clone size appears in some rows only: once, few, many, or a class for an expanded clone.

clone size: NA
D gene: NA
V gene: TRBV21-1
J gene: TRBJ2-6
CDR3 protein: CASSKDLEAGARGANVLTF
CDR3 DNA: TGTGCCAGCAGCAAAGATTTGGAGGCGGGGGCGAGGGGGGCCAACGTCCTGACTTTC

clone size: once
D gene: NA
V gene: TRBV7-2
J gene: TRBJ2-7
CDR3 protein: CASSFRADIYEQYF
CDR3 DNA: TGTGCCAGCAGCTTTCGAGCGGATATCTACGAGCAGTACTTC

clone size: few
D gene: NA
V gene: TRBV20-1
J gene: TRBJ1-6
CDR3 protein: CSARLSSYNSPLHF
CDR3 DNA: TGCAGTGCTAGACTAAGCTCCTATAATTCACCCCTCCACTTT

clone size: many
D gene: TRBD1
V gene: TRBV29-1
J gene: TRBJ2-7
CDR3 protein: CSVLEGAGEQYF
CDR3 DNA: TGCAGCGTCCTAGAGGGGGCGGGTGAGCAGTACTTC

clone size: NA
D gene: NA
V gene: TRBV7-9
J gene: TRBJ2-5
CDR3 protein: CASSPRGTYQETQYF
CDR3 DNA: TGTGCCAGCAGCCCGAGGGGGACCTACCAAGAGACCCAGTACTTC

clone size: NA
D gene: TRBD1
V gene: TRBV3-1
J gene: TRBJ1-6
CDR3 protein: CASSQDRDRANSPLHF
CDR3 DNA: TGTGCCAGCAGCCAAGACCGGGACAGGGCCAATTCACCCCTCCACTTT

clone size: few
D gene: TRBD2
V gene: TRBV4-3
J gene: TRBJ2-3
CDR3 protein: CASSQDSASGGISDTQYF
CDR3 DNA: TGCGCCAGCAGCCAAGATAGTGCTAGCGGGGGGATATCAGATACGCAGTATTTT

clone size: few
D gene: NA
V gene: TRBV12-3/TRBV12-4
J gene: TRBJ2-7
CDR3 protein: CASKNRDSYEQYF
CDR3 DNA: TGTGCCAGCAAAAACCGGGACTCCTACGAGCAGTACTTC

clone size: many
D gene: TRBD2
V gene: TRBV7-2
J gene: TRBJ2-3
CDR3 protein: CASRRTSGYTDTQYF
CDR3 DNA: TGTGCCAGCAGACGGACTAGCGGATACACAGATACGCAGTATTTT

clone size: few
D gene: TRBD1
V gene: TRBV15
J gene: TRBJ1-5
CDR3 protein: CATSRGDRDQPQHF
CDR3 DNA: TGTGCCACCAGCAGAGGGGACAGGGACCAGCCCCAGCATTTT

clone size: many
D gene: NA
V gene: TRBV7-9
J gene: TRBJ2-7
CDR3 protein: CASSLDTYEQYF
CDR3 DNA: TGTGCCAGCAGCTTAGACACCTACGAGCAGTACTTC

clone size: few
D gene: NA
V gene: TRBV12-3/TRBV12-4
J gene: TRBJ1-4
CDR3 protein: CASGEFNEKLFF
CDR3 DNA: TGTGCCAGCGGCGAGTTTAATGAAAAACTGTTTTTT

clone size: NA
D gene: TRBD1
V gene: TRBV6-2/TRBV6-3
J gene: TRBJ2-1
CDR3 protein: CASSYSRDRGYNEQFF
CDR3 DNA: TGTGCCAGCAGTTACTCAAGGGACAGGGGATACAATGAGCAGTTCTTC

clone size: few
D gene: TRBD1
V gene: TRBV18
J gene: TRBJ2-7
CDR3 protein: CASSSGTGLEQYF
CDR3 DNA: TGTGCCAGCTCGTCCGGGACAGGCCTCGAGCAGTACTTC

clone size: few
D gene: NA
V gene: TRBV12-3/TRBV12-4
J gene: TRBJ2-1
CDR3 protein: CASSPRGPIDIYEQFF
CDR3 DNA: TGTGCCAGCAGTCCCCGGGGCCCCATTGACATTTATGAGCAGTTCTTC

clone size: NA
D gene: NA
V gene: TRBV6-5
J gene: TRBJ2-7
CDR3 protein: CASNQQGSSYEQYF
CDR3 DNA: TGTGCCAGCAATCAGCAGGGCAGCTCCTACGAGCAGTACTTC

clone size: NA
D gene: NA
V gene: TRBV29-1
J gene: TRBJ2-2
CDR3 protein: CSVAGNTNTGELFF
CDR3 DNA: TGCAGCGTTGCTGGCAACACGAACACCGGGGAGCTGTTTTTT

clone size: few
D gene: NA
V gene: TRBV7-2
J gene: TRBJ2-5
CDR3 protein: CASSKQSTRGESLYQETQYF
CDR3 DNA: TGTGCCAGCAGCAAACAATCAACGAGGGGAGAAAGCCTTTACCAAGAGACCCAGTACTTC

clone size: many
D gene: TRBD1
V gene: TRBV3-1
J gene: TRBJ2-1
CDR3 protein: CASSSRTGAGVEQFF
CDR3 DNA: TGTGCCAGCAGCTCAAGGACAGGGGCGGGCGTTGAGCAGTTCTTC

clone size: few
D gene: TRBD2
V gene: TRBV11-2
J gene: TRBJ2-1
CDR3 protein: CASSRTLTGTSALSEQFF
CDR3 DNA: TGTGCCAGCAGCCGCACCCTCACCGGGACTAGCGCTTTAAGTGAGCAGTTCTTC

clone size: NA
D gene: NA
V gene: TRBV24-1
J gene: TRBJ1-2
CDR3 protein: CATYDGSYGYTF
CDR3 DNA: TGTGCCACCTACGACGGGAGCTATGGCTACACCTTC

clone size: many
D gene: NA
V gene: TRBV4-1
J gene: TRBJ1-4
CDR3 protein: CASSGGVTNEKLFF
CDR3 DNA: TGCGCCAGCAGCGGGGGAGTTACTAATGAAAAACTGTTTTTT

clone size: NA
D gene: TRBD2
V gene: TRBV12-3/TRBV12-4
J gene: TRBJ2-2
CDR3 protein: CASSTSRLAGGTTGELFF
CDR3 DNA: TGTGCCAGCAGTACCTCGAGACTAGCGGGGGGTACTACCGGGGAGCTGTTTTTT

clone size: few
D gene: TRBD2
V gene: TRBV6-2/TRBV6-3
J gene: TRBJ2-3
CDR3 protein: CASRTTSGYTDTQYF
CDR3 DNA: TGTGCCAGCAGAACAACTAGCGGATACACAGATACGCAGTATTTT

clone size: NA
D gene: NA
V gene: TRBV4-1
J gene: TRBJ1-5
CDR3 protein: CASSQDWGTNQPQHF
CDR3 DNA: TGCGCCAGCAGCCAAGATTGGGGGACCAATCAGCCCCAGCATTTT

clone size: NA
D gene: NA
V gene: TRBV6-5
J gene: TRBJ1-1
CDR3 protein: CASVEAYNTEAFF
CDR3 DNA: TGTGCCAGCGTGGAGGCGTACAACACTGAAGCTTTCTTT

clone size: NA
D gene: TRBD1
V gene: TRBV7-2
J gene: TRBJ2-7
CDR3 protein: CASSDGQGVVYEQYF
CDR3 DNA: TGTGCCAGCAGCGATGGACAGGGGGTGGTCTACGAGCAGTACTTC

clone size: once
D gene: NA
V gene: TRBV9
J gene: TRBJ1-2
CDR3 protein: CASSGYYYGYTF
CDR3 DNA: TGTGCCAGCAGCGGATACTACTATGGCTACACCTTC

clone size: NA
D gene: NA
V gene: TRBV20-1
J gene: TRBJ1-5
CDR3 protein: CSVLTRSSNQPQHF
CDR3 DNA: TGCAGTGTACTGACGAGGAGCAGCAATCAGCCCCAGCATTTT

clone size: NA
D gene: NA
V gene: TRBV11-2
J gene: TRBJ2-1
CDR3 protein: CASSLDGRARIARPYNEQFF
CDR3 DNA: TGTGCCAGCAGCTTAGATGGAAGGGCAAGGATAGCTCGGCCCTACAATGAGCAGTTCTTC

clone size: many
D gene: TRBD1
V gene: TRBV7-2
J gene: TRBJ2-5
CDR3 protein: CASSPLRGTLQETQYF
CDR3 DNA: TGTGCCAGCAGCCCCCTCAGGGGGACCCTTCAAGAGACCCAGTACTTC

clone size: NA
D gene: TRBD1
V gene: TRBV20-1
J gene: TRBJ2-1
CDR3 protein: CSAAGQGSYNEQFF
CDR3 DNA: TGCAGTGCTGCGGGACAGGGTTCCTACAATGAGCAGTTCTTC

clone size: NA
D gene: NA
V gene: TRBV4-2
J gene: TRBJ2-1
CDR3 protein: CASSQIGGVGGRDNEQFF
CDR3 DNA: TGTGCCAGCAGCCAAATCGGTGGAGTAGGGGGGCGGGACAATGAGCAGTTCTTC

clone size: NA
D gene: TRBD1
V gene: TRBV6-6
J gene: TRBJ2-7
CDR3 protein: CASSSYRGNEQYF
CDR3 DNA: TGTGCCAGCAGTTCATACAGGGGTAACGAGCAGTACTTC

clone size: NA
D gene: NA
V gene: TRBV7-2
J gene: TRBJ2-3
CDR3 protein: CASRSGTTTDTQYF
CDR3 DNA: TGTGCCAGCAGGTCCGGGACAACCACAGATACGCAGTATTTT

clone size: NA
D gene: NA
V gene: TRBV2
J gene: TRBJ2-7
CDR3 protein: CASSEALVSWYF
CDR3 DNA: TGTGCCAGCAGTGAAGCGCTGGTGTCGTGGTACTTC

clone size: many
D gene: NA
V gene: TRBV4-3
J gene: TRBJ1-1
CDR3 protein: CASSQDLETEAFF
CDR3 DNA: TGCGCCAGCAGCCAAGATTTAGAGACTGAAGCTTTCTTT

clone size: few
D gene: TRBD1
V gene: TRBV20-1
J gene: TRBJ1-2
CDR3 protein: CSARVFPSRTGGTNYGYTF
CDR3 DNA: TGCAGTGCTAGAGTGTTCCCTTCGAGGACAGGGGGTACTAACTATGGCTACACCTTC

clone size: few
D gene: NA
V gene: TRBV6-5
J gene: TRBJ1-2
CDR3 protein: CASSYSTASIGNGYTF
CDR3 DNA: TGTGCCAGCAGTTACTCGACAGCGTCGATTGGGAATGGCTACACCTTC

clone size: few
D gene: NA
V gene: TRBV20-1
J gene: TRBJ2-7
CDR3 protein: CSAHKGPANEQYF
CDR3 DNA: TGCAGTGCTCACAAGGGGCCGGCGAACGAGCAGTACTTC

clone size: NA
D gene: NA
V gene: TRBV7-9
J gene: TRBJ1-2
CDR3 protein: CASSPGGTGYGYTF
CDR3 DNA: TGTGCCAGCAGCCCGGGAGGGACCGGCTATGGCTACACCTTC

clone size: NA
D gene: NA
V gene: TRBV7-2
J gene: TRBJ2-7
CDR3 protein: CASSPGGPVAYEQYF
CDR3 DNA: TGTGCCAGCAGCCCCGGGGGGCCAGTAGCCTACGAGCAGTACTTC

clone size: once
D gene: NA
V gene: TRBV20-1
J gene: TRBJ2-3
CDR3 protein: CSAPFPQGGVGTDTQYF
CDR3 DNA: TGCAGTGCCCCATTCCCTCAGGGGGGGGTGGGCACAGATACGCAGTATTTT

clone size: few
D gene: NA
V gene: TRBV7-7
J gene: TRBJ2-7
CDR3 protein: CASSLAKGEYEQYF
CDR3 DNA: TGTGCCAGCAGCTTAGCAAAGGGGGAGTACGAGCAGTACTTC

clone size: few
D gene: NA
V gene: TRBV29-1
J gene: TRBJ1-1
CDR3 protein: CSILGGTEAFF
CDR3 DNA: TGCAGCATCTTAGGGGGTACTGAAGCTTTCTTT

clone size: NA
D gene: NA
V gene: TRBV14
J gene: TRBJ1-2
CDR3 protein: CASSQDLGGYGYTF
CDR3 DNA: TGTGCCAGCAGCCAAGATCTGGGCGGCTATGGCTACACCTTC